This T cell receptor (beta chain) was observed in a study of vaccination and CD4 T cells after COVID-19. Study information: Post-vaccine sample collection happened at a median of approximately 10 weeks after dose two, ranging 14 to 241.

Sequencing of DNA taken from cultured CD4+ T cells relied on the Oncomine TCR Beta short-read assay. Once CD4+ T cells had been cultured, genomic DNA was extracted from them. TCRdb reanalysed the PCR reads using MiXCR and keeps one entry per CDR3 protein. The sample has some 15,000 distinct CDR3 sequences, approximately 45% seen once. Points on this clonotype: What it binds is not known.

V lost 2 bases and J lost 5, with 12 bases in between. This CDR3 has 14 residues. The germline V gene encodes CDR1 ENHRY and CDR2 SYGVKD. As for time point: late sampling 161 to 241 days after vaccination in a few convalescent patients. Indicated treatment: roughly 10-day PBMC culture with coronavirus spike peptide pools or control peptides (ViraFEST assay). The culture of under 2.5 million PBMCs per well included approximately 9.3 IU/ml IL-2 and roughly 10 ug/ml peptide pools. The authors replaced half the medium with fresh IL-2 medium on days 3 and 7. The TCR was taken from a human donor who had recovered from COVID-19. Material: CD4+ T cells from blood, cultured in vitro, obtained about 7 months after SARS-CoV-2 vaccination. The chain uses TRBV10-3 and TRBJ2-5; the D is unclear. The CDR3 nucleotides read TGTGCCATCAGTGAGGTGTTAGCAAGCGAGACCCAGTACTTC. This encodes CAISEVLASETQYF.